One sample yielded the 21 T cell receptor beta chains listed below, sequenced in a study of T cell repertoires in ileal Crohn's disease (dated by TCRdb to the late 2010s). To prepare the library, the immunoSEQ multiplex PCR assay was applied. TCRdb re-hosts the immuneACCESS table, in-frame sequences only. Its copies lack some clones; in the studies checked, an unresolved V gene accounts for under half of them, and the cause for the rest is not known. A total of about 15,000 clones appear in this sample, just under 80% of them only once. The biggest ten clones account for roughly 4% of the sample. The time point label on this specimen signifies: neoterminal ileum biopsy at postoperative endoscopy, about 6 months after surgery. Specimen: ileal tissue. The receptors here all came from an adult with Crohn's disease.

This rearrangement joins TRBV5-1 to TRBJ2-7, with TRBD1 matching 12 bases. This CDR3 comprises 19 residues. CDR1 and CDR2 (germline): SGHRS, YFSETQ. V gave up 3 bases and J gave up 5 bases; unmatched junction bases: 18. CDR3 protein: CASSSPGTGGISGRDEQYF. DNA for the CDR3: TGCGCCAGCAGCTCGCCGGGGACAGGGGGCATCAGTGGAAGGGACGAGCAGTACTTC.

The chain joins TRBV18 to TRBJ2-6, with TRBD1 matching over 8 bases. V lost 2 bases, J lost 5 bases, and 14 bases stayed unmatched. In germline, CDR1 is KGHSH, CDR2 LQKENI. The CDR3 runs 19 residues. The CDR3 DNA reads TGTGCCAGCTCACCAGCAGGCAGGGGGCGCGAGGTCTGGGCCAACGTCCTGACTTTC. Protein sequence: CASSPAGRGREVWANVLTF.

The rearrangement joins TRBV28 to TRBJ2-1; TRBD2 aligns across 8 bases. From germline, CDR1 is MDHEN and CDR2 SYDVKM. This CDR3 has 15 residues. V lost 7 bases, J lost 7 bases, and 12 bases stayed unmatched. CDR3 residues: CASISPASGLNEQFF. The DNA for the CDR3 is TGTGCCAGCATCTCCCCCGCTAGCGGGTTGAATGAGCAGTTCTTC.

The chain links TRBV7-2 to TRBJ2-1; no definite D call. The V gene lost 5 bases and the J gene lost 9 bases, with 14 bases spanning the gap. CDR3 length: 13 amino acids. CDR1 and CDR2 from the germline V gene are SGHTA and FQGNSA. Written as DNA, the CDR3 is TGTGCCAGCAGCCTGGCCCCTCCCGGTGAGCAGTTCTTC. This translates into CASSLAPPGEQFF.

This chain joins TRBV11-2 and TRBJ2-1; 11 bases are a match to TRBD2. The CDR3 has 18 amino acids. The trim removed 0 bases at V and 10 bases at J, leaving 14 bases unmatched. Germline assignment: CDR1 SGHAT and CDR2 FQNNGV. The CDR3 DNA reads as TGTGCCAGCAGCTTAGATTGGTCTAGCGGGAGGAGGGCATTGGAGCAGTTCTTC. This gives the protein CASSLDWSSGRRALEQFF.

V and J are TRBV11-2 and TRBJ2-1; 10 positions match TRBD1. CDR1 and CDR2 (germline): SGHAT, FQNNGV. Trimming cost V 5 bases and J 5 bases; bases outside gene matches: 6. CDR3 size: 15 residues. The CDR3 here is CASSRGQGRNNEQFF. For the CDR3, the DNA is TGTGCCAGCAGCCGGGGACAGGGGCGTAACAATGAGCAGTTCTTC.

This chain uses TRBV6-5 with TRBJ1-5; maybe TRBD1 (6 bases). From germline, CDR1 is MNHEY and CDR2 SVGAGI. The CDR3 is 15 residues long. V was shortened by 8 bases and J by 0 bases, with 14 bases between the two germline ends. The CDR3 region has the DNA TGTGCCAGCCGACAGGACATTTATAGCAATCAGCCCCAGCATTTT. It specifies CASRQDIYSNQPQHF.

The chain links TRBV5-1 to TRBJ1-1; D may be TRBD1 (6 bases). CDR1 and CDR2 from the germline V gene are SGHRS and YFSETQ. The CDR3 length is 15 residues. With 6 bases removed from V and 4 bases from J, the gap between germline ends came to 19 bases. The CDR3 loop is CASKEFRGAGTEAFF. The CDR3 nucleotides read TGCGCCAGCAAGGAATTCAGGGGCGCGGGCACTGAAGCTTTCTTT.

This rearrangement joins TRBV28 to TRBJ1-2; D not certain. CDR3 length: 14 amino acids. V lost 3 bases, J lost 7 bases, and 15 bases lay in between. Per germline, CDR1 MDHEN and CDR2 SYDVKM. The CDR3 DNA reads as TGTGCCAGCAGTTTGCGGTCGACTACACGTGGCTACACCTTC. Its translation is CASSLRSTTRGYTF.

The V call is TRBV10-2, the J call TRBJ1-1, with no clear D. The CDR3 is 13 amino acids. Germline-derived CDR1 and CDR2 are WSHSY and SAAADI. The germline V and J ends were trimmed by 2 bases and 1 base, with 5 bases remaining between them. CDR3 in amino acids: CASSEQANTEAFF. The CDR3 coding sequence is TGCGCCAGCAGTGAGCAGGCGAACACTGAAGCTTTCTTT.

The J gene is TRBJ1-3, the V gene TRBV11-2; D gene ambiguous. Germline values: CDR1 SGHAT, CDR2 FQNNGV. The CDR3 is 11 amino acids. Trimming removed 4 bases from V and 2 bases from J, with 0 bases in between. CDR3 loop: CASSSGNTIYF. The CDR3 region has the DNA TGTGCCAGCAGCTCTGGAAACACCATATATTTT.

The sample holds one count of this clone. Here the CDR3 reads CASSLLAGAGDGYTF. The CDR3 region has the DNA TGTGCCAGCAGTTTATTAGCCGGGGCCGGGGATGGCTACACCTTC. V and J are TRBV27 and TRBJ1-2, with a weak D call TRBD1 (5 bases). The CDR3 runs to 15 residues. The germline gives CDR1 MNHEY, CDR2 SMNVEV (reference sequence). Trimming removed 1 base from V and 6 bases from J, with 15 bases in between.

This sequence joins TRBV11-2 and TRBJ2-1, with TRBD2 identical over 9 bases. CDR3 length: 16 amino acids. Germline V gene lookup returns CDR1 SGHAT and CDR2 FQNNGV. The ends lost 2 bases at V and 6 bases at J; junction bases unmatched: 8. The CDR3 DNA follows: TGTGCCAGCAGCTTAAGTTCTAGCGGGGCCTTCAATGAGCAGTTCTTC. Its protein is CASSLSSSGAFNEQFF.

The chain combines TRBV5-4 with TRBJ1-2, with D perhaps matching TRBD1 (6 bases). Germline V lookup: CDR1 SGHNT, CDR2 YYREEE (reference sequence). V dropped 5 bases and J dropped 7 bases, with 15 bases sitting between them. This CDR3 comprises 13 residues. In DNA form, the CDR3 reads TGTGCCAGCAGTTTAGACACAGGGTTTGGCTACACCTTC. As protein: CASSLDTGFGYTF.

The chain carries TRBV6-5 and TRBJ1-3; 7 bases map to TRBD1. CDR1 MNHEY and CDR2 SVGAGI come from the germline V gene. This CDR3 is built from 15 residues. With 4 bases clipped from V and 0 bases from J, the junction kept 3 bases outside the gene matches. The CDR3 region has the DNA TGTGCCAGCAGTTTGTCAGGGGGCTCTGGAAACACCATATATTTT. Translating gives CASSLSGGSGNTIYF.

V and J are TRBV28 and TRBJ1-2; D is unclear. This CDR3 has 12 residues. CDR1 is MDHEN and CDR2 is SYDVKM in the germline V gene. V gave up 6 bases and J gave up 0 bases, with 5 bases separating them. Here the CDR3 reads CASRSANYGYTF. Written as DNA, the CDR3 is TGTGCCAGCAGGTCCGCTAACTATGGCTACACCTTC.

The chain combines TRBV28 with TRBJ1-3; TRBD1 aligns across 10 bases. Trimming at V came to 3 bases and at J to 0 bases, leaving 11 bases not matched to a gene. From germline, CDR1 is MDHEN and CDR2 SYDVKM. The CDR3 extends over 19 amino acids. The CDR3, as DNA: TGTGCCAGCAGTTTGTTGGGACAGGGGTCCTTTGCCTCTGGAAACACCATATATTTT. Translation: CASSLLGQGSFASGNTIYF.

The CDR3 coding sequence is TGTGCCAGCTCACCAGAGTCCGGGGCCAACGTCCTGACTTTC. As protein: CASSPESGANVLTF. The rearrangement links TRBV18 to TRBJ2-6; D call uncertain. V shed 2 bases and J shed 4 bases, with 6 bases lying between them. CDR1 is KGHSH, CDR2 LQKENI, per germline. This CDR3 is 14 amino acids long.

The V gene is TRBV10-3, the J gene TRBJ2-5; 15 bases line up with TRBD2. Germline CDR1 and CDR2: ENHRY and SYGVKD. Germline trimming cut 5 bases from V and 2 bases from J; bases unmatched to any gene: 9. This CDR3 has 18 amino acids. The CDR3: CAISPGLAGGPTQETQYF. The CDR3 DNA reads TGTGCCATCAGTCCGGGACTAGCGGGGGGCCCTACTCAAGAGACCCAGTACTTC.

V gene TRBV14 combines with J gene TRBJ2-7; D gene unclear. The germline V and J ends were trimmed by 1 base and 6 bases, with 10 bases remaining between them. Germline V gives CDR1 SGHDN, CDR2 FVKESK. The CDR3 totals 13 residues. DNA of the CDR3: TGTGCCAGCAGCCAAGCGGTTTCTCCCGAGCAGTACTTC. The encoded protein is CASSQAVSPEQYF.

In DNA form, the CDR3 reads TGTGCCAGCTCACCACCGGGTAGGGGGTACTACAATGAGCAGTTCTTC. As protein: CASSPPGRGYYNEQFF. The chain has TRBV18 and TRBJ2-1; tentatively, D is TRBD1 (6 bases). Per the germline V gene, CDR1 is KGHSH and CDR2 is LQKENI. V lost 0 bases and J lost 3, with 12 bases in between. This CDR3 has 16 residues.